Sequencing of this T cell receptor (beta chain) was carried out in a study of a mutant IDH1 vaccine in newly diagnosed glioma (dated by TCRdb to about 2021). Study-level background: Vaccination began 4-6 weeks after radiotherapy alone, or alongside temozolomide cycles in the chemotherapy-containing groups. Before enrollment, patients had received standard therapy of radiotherapy alone, temozolomide alone, or radiochemotherapy with temozolomide; most received the combination. For exploratory analyses, about 25 treated patients had longitudinal TCRB deep sequencing done wherever samples were available. Six visits were used for peripheral blood collection: V03 (baseline), V05, V07, V10, V12 and V13. The week-35 safety follow-up took place at visit V12, and the week-47 end of study took place at visit V13. Of the roughly 31 treated patients, approximately 62% were male and approximately 38% were female, and the mean age was roughly 38 years. Results the study describes overall, beyond this receptor: No apparent relationship was observed between pseudoprogression and alterations in the top peripheral T cell clonotypes detected by TCRB sequencing. Availability determined which PBMC samples were chosen for TCRB deep sequencing. Across multiple MHC alleles, vaccine-induced immune responses were seen in more than 80% of patients. It was noted by the authors that analyses of patient blood samples could not be reproduced owing to sample limitations.

There are 14 amino acids in the CDR3, from cysteine to phenylalanine inclusive. The sequence is cut down to CDR3 DNA, 42 bases in frame from base 1. In the germline V gene, CDR1 corresponds to MNHEY and CDR2 to SVGAGI. V and J lose 5 bases and 0 bases, and a span of 8 bases separates them. A remark on this clone: The antigen it recognizes is unknown. No quality values exist for individual bases; no much larger clone is one base distant. This sample also contains other DNA sequences that code for the same CDR3.

Library preparation was by the immunoSEQ multiplex PCR assay. Rearranged TCR beta chain sequences were amplified using the hsTCRB Kit according to the manufacturer's protocol. Sequencing of TCRB libraries was carried out on an Illumina MiSeq. For the original study's pipeline: The kit vendor's proprietary platform handled demultiplexing, trimming and gene mapping. As stored in TCRdb, this immuneACCESS dataset retains in-frame rearrangements with V and J assigned. A fraction of the clones does not appear; measured against another copy, unresolved V genes explain less than half of the discrepancy, and the remainder lacks a known reason. For V, J and clone size, that table is used; D and trimming come from the DNA. Across this sample there are more than 40,000 clones, with 88% seen only once. Of the sample, 4.5% to 6% falls within the top ten clones. The intended sense of this specimen's time point label: week 35, safety follow-up. A 20-mer mutant IDH1 peptide at 300 micrograms in Montanide made up each vaccine dose, which was injected subcutaneously together with topical imiquimod. Patients received eight vaccinations in weeks 1, 3, 5, 7, 11, 15, 19 and 23, corresponding to visits V03 through V10. Newly diagnosed WHO grade 3 or 4 IDH1-mutant astrocytomas showing loss of nuclear ATRX were present in the donors. The samples were drawn from NOA16, a multicentre, single-arm, open-label phase I trial in Germany that tested a mutant IDH1 peptide vaccine in humans for the first time. The DNeasy Blood and Tissue Kit was used to extract genomic DNA from EDTA blood for TCRB sequencing.

The chain is encoded by TRBV6-5 joined to TRBJ1-5; no D gene call is confident. The source of this sequence is a middle-aged woman with glioma. Sequenced material: PBMCs, taken from a glioma patient whose treatment included an IDH1 peptide vaccine. The nucleotide sequence is TGTGCCAGCAGTCCTCGGCTTAGCAATCAGCCCCAGCATTTT. This sequence encodes CASSPRLSNQPQHF.